This T cell receptor beta chain was identified in a study of cytomegalovirus exposure and HLA in healthy donors. Across the whole study: Within the Caucasian-associated ancestry cluster were more than 75% of the 300 to 450 genotyped donors.

60 Vbeta and 13 Jbeta primers were used in PCR. The data were produced by immunoSEQ multiplex PCR, yet TCRdb's version contains in-frame clones alone and is incomplete. Of tens of thousands of clones in the sample, 79% were seen once. From germline, CDR1 is SEHNR and CDR2 FQNEAQ (reference sequence). The V gene lost 6 bases and the J gene lost 1 base, with 14 bases spanning the gap. CDR3 length: 15 amino acids. Regarding this clone: Its specificity is unknown.

Points from the study as a whole: There were several of the most significant clusters that appeared linked to common viral pathogens in a later analysis. The dataset shows that most TCR sequences were rare, while some public TCRs occurred in many donors.

This sequence originates from a young man in good health and CMV-seronegative. Sequencing was performed on PBMCs. The rearrangement uses TRBV7-9 and TRBJ2-3, with D possibly matching TRBD2 (5 bases). The CDR3 reads CASSRQRHRTDTQYF. CDR3 bases: TGTGCCAGCAGTCGTCAGCGGCACCGCACAGATACGCAGTATTTT.